A single sample gave rise to the 24 T cell receptor beta chains below, sequenced in a study of OX40 agonist ivuxolimab in advanced cancers. TCRdb keeps only in-frame clones here, not all; method: immunoSEQ multiplex PCR. Among about 25,000 clones listed, 80% to 85% were seen once. Source: CD4+ or CD8+ T cells sorted from blood, taken in a trial of the OX40 agonist ivuxolimab. The origin of the receptors is an adult with an advanced solid tumor such as melanoma, head and neck, liver or kidney cancer.

The chain carries TRBV28 and TRBJ1-3; D is undetermined. There are 12 residues in the CDR3. Germline V gene lookup returns CDR1 MDHEN and CDR2 SYDVKM. V lost 7 bases to trimming and J lost 4 bases, with 8 bases between them. The CDR3 sequence is CASMDVGNTIYF. Here the CDR3 DNA reads TGTGCCAGCATGGACGTCGGAAACACCATATATTTT.

This sequence joins TRBV30 and TRBJ2-5; TRBD1 agrees at 9 bases. Germline CDR1 and CDR2: GTSNPN and SVGIG (reference sequence). Trimming at V came to 2 bases and at J to 5 bases, leaving 3 bases not matched to a gene. This CDR3 contains 13 residues. CDR3 sequence (DNA): TGTGCCTGGAGTACTACAGGGGGCGAGACCCAGTACTTC. Protein sequence: CAWSTTGGETQYF.

The V and J genes are TRBV25-1 and TRBJ2-7, with D maybe TRBD1 (6 bases). Germline loops: CDR1 MGHDK, CDR2 SYGVNS. Between the trimmed V and J ends, which lost 7 bases and 5 bases, there was a span of 6 bases. The CDR3 is made up of 10 amino acids. The CDR3 nucleotides are TGTGCCAGCACAGGGGACGAGCAGTACTTC. Translation gives CASTGDEQYF.

The chain has TRBV6-6 and TRBJ1-5; D is ambiguous. Looked up from germline, CDR1 is MNHNY and CDR2 is SVGAGI (reference sequence). V was cut by 2 bases and J by 4 bases, with 3 bases left in between. The CDR3 length is 12 residues. The CDR3 nucleotides are TGTGCCAGCAGTTACGGGAATCAGCCCCAGCATTTT. Protein sequence: CASSYGNQPQHF.

This chain links TRBV5-8 with TRBJ1-2; perhaps TRBD1 as D (5 bases). Germline V gene data show CDR1 as SGHTS and CDR2 as YDEGEE. The CDR3 totals 15 residues. The V gene lost 6 bases and the J gene lost 3 bases, with 18 bases spanning the gap. CDR3 DNA: TGTGCCAGCACCCTTTCCGGCCGGGGGGACTATGGCTACACCTTC. This gives the protein CASTLSGRGDYGYTF.

The chain recombines TRBV4-2 with TRBJ1-6, with D maybe TRBD1 (6 bases). Germline CDR1 LGHNA, CDR2 YNFKEQ. The CDR3 extends over 13 amino acids. With 3 bases removed from V and 14 bases from J, the gap between germline ends came to 14 bases. This chain's CDR3 is CASSQAGDWTLHF. The DNA for the CDR3 is TGTGCCAGCAGCCAGGCAGGGGATTGGACCCTCCACTTT.

In this sample, this clone turned up a few times. This rearrangement joins TRBV18 to TRBJ1-5; D unclear. The V end lost 3 bases, the J end lost 5 bases, and 8 bases lay between the germline ends. This CDR3 spans 13 amino acids. The V gene's germline CDR1 is KGHSH and CDR2 LQKENI. The CDR3 sequence: CASSPGGDQPQHF. In DNA form, the CDR3 reads TGTGCCAGCTCACCGGGCGGGGATCAGCCCCAGCATTTT.

The chain combines TRBV4-3 with TRBJ2-7, with 12 bases matching TRBD2. The V gene end was trimmed by 0 bases and the J gene end by 4 bases; junction bases not matched to a gene: 7. The V gene's germline CDR1 is LGHNA and CDR2 YSLEER. This CDR3 comprises 17 residues. In DNA form, the CDR3 reads TGCGCCAGCAGCCAAGATCTCATGACTAGCGGGGGTTACGAGCAGTACTTC. It codes for CASSQDLMTSGGYEQYF.

The V call is TRBV6-1, the J call TRBJ1-5, with 7 bases matching TRBD1. V lost 6 bases and J lost 8; bases outside the gene matches: 7. The CDR3 has 13 residues. The V gene's germline CDR1 is MNHNS and CDR2 SASEGT. The CDR3 region is CASSLNRGEPQHF. The CDR3, as DNA: TGTGCCAGCAGCCTAAACAGGGGAGAGCCCCAGCATTTT.

The chain has TRBV27 and TRBJ2-2; D gene uncertain. The germline V and J ends were trimmed by 0 bases and 6 bases, with 8 bases remaining between them. Germline V CDR1 and CDR2: MNHEY, SMNVEV (reference sequence). The CDR3 runs 14 residues. The CDR3 DNA sequence: TGTGCCAGCAGTTTATCTCTTCTGGCCGGGGAGCTGTTTTTT. This translates into CASSLSLLAGELFF.

The chain uses TRBV27 and TRBJ2-7; 14 bases line up with TRBD2. CDR3 length: 16 residues. V lost 2 bases and J lost 0; bases outside the gene matches: 0. Germline-derived CDR1 and CDR2 are MNHEY and SMNVEV (reference sequence). CDR3 bases: TGTGCCAGCAGTTTAGGGACTAGCGGGAGCTCCTACGAGCAGTACTTC. Translating gives CASSLGTSGSSYEQYF.

The chain has TRBV11-2 and TRBJ1-2, with a possible D match to TRBD1 (5 bases). The CDR3 loop spans 14 amino acids. V lost 0 bases and J 3 bases, leaving 8 bases between the germline ends. Germline V gives CDR1 SGHAT, CDR2 FQNNGV. Here the CDR3 DNA reads TGTGCCAGCAGCTTAGATTGGGGGGACTATGGCTACACCTTC. It translates to CASSLDWGDYGYTF.

This chain joins TRBV7-2 and TRBJ2-1; D gene ambiguous. The germline gives CDR1 SGHTA, CDR2 FQGNSA. Trimming shortened V by 5 bases and J by 6 bases, and 8 bases separated the two germline ends. The CDR3 consists of 12 residues. The CDR3 reads CASSDWANEQFF. In DNA form, the CDR3 reads TGTGCCAGCAGCGACTGGGCCAATGAGCAGTTCTTC.

The rearrangement links TRBV6-6 to TRBJ1-5; 9 bases line up with TRBD1. Germline assignment: CDR1 MNHNY and CDR2 SVGAGI (reference sequence). The V and J ends lost 6 bases and 8 bases, in that order; junction bases with no gene match: 8. CDR3 length equals 14 residues. The CDR3 coding sequence is TGTGCCAGCAGCCTTACAGGGGGCAGCGAGCCCCAGCATTTT. Protein: CASSLTGGSEPQHF.

In its sample, this clone was seen a few times. This chain connects TRBV9 to TRBJ1-1; weak D call: TRBD1 (5 bases). Trimming shortened V by 7 bases and J by 1 base, and 14 bases separated the two germline ends. The CDR3 has 14 amino acids. The germline V gene encodes CDR1 SGDLS and CDR2 YYNGEE. The CDR3 spells CASGDPQGNTEAFF. Written as DNA, the CDR3 is TGTGCCAGCGGAGATCCTCAGGGGAACACTGAAGCTTTCTTT.

This chain joins TRBV6-1 and TRBJ2-3, with 11 bases lining up with TRBD2. Germline V gene data show CDR1 as MNHNS and CDR2 as SASEGT. CDR3 size: 15 residues. After removal of 5 bases from V and 5 bases from J, the junction contained 6 bases not matched to a gene. The CDR3 sequence: CASSTLAGVLDTQYF. Here the CDR3 DNA reads TGTGCCAGCAGTACACTAGCGGGAGTATTAGATACGCAGTATTTT.

The chain employs TRBV9 and TRBJ1-1; the D is unclear. Germline V gene sequence: CDR1 SGDLS, CDR2 YYNGEE. This CDR3 spans 16 amino acids. V was clipped by 0 bases and J by 7 bases, with 19 bases between them. The CDR3 DNA reads as TGTGCCAGCAGCGTAGCTACCCTGGGAGGGAGGGTTGAAGCTTTCTTT. This sequence encodes CASSVATLGGRVEAFF.

By sample fraction, this clone is medium-sized. This chain links TRBV18 with TRBJ2-7; D is undetermined. The CDR3 sequence is 12 residues long. Germline V gene lookup returns CDR1 KGHSH and CDR2 LQKENI. V was pared by 3 bases and J by 7 bases, with 10 bases between. CDR3 sequence (DNA): TGTGCCAGCTCACCTACCCCCGGAGAGCAGTACTTC. It codes for CASSPTPGEQYF.

The chain combines TRBV7-2 with TRBJ2-7; D unresolved. Germline values: CDR1 SGHTA, CDR2 FQGNSA. The CDR3 runs to 11 residues. The V end lost 1 base, the J end lost 6 bases, and 4 bases lay between the germline ends. The CDR3 DNA is TGTGCCAGCAGCTTAGGGACCGAGCAGTACTTC. As protein: CASSLGTEQYF.

The CDR3 nucleotides read TGTGCCAGCAGTCCCCAGCGGGAAACTGGCAATGAGCAGTTCTTC. Translation gives CASSPQRETGNEQFF. The chain employs TRBV6-1 and TRBJ2-1, with TRBD2 matching 7 bases. The CDR3 length is 15 residues. After removal of 5 bases from V and 6 bases from J, the junction contained 10 bases not matched to a gene. CDR1 and CDR2 from the germline V gene are MNHNS and SASEGT.

The J gene is TRBJ2-7, the V gene TRBV11-2; D possibly uses TRBD1 or TRBD2 (7 bases each). CDR1 SGHAT and CDR2 FQNNGV come from the germline V gene. V was pared by 3 bases and J by 3 bases, with 15 bases between. The CDR3 sequence is 15 residues long. The CDR3, as DNA: TGTGCCAGCAGCTTGGGAGGGGGCCGCGACTACGAGCAGTACTTC. The encoded protein is CASSLGGGRDYEQYF.

The rearrangement uses TRBV9 and TRBJ2-5; 10 bases match TRBD1. The germline V gene has CDR1 SGDLS and CDR2 YYNGEE. V lost 3 bases, J lost 5 bases, and 4 bases stayed unmatched. The CDR3 sequence is 14 residues long. CDR3 in amino acids: CASSEDRGLETQYF. CDR3 DNA sequence: TGTGCCAGCAGCGAGGACAGGGGGTTGGAGACCCAGTACTTC.

The chain uses TRBV10-3 and TRBJ1-2, with D perhaps TRBD1 (6 bases). The V end lost 6 bases, the J end lost 3 bases, and 17 bases lay between the germline ends. The CDR3 is 15 residues long. CDR1 ENHRY and CDR2 SYGVKD come from the germline V gene. The CDR3 loop reads CAIRPETGLYYGYTF. CDR3 bases: TGTGCCATCAGACCAGAGACAGGTCTATACTATGGCTACACCTTC.

The chain has TRBV10-2 and TRBJ2-5; 8 bases agree with TRBD2. The CDR3 has 14 residues. Per the germline V gene, CDR1 is WSHSY and CDR2 is SAAADI. V lost 7 bases to trimming and J lost 11 bases; unmatched junction nucleotides: 15. The chain's CDR3 is CASTPYSGTREQYF. CDR3 coding DNA: TGCGCCAGCACCCCCTACTCCGGGACTAGGGAGCAGTACTTC.